Listed here are 3 T cell receptor beta chains from one sample, sequenced in a study of identical twins. TCRdb redid the calling of the 5' RACE reads with MiXCR, one entry per CDR3 protein. The table shows 500,000 or so distinct CDR3 sequences, with approximately 14% occurring only once. A further study also used this sample, focusing on yellow fever vaccine responses in identical twins.

The sequencing sample was made of CD4+ T cells sorted from blood. All receptors come from a woman aged 18-29 years in good health.

J is TRBJ1-5 and V is TRBV7-2; D may be TRBD1 (5 bases). This CDR3 spans 13 amino acids. Germline V lookup: CDR1 SGHTA, CDR2 FQGNSA. Trimming left V 5 bases short and J 3 bases short, with 8 bases between. DNA for the CDR3: TGTGCCAGCAGCCGACAGTACAATCAGCCCCAGCATTTT. This gives the protein CASSRQYNQPQHF.

The gene calls are TRBV3-1 and TRBJ2-3, with D uncertain. The CDR3 consists of 14 residues. V was cut by 0 bases and J by 2 bases, with 6 bases left in between. The germline V gene has CDR1 LGHDT and CDR2 YNNKEL (reference sequence). Written as DNA, the CDR3 is TGTGCCAGCAGCCAAGATGGGATCACAGATACGCAGTATTTT. This sequence encodes CASSQDGITDTQYF.

This clonotype was detected many times. The chain combines TRBV3-1 with TRBJ2-7, with D uncertain. Germline V gene lookup returns CDR1 LGHDT and CDR2 YNNKEL (reference sequence). This CDR3 region has 15 residues. Trimming took off 2 bases at V and 0 bases at J, with 11 bases between the two ends. CDR3 nucleotide sequence: TGTGCCAGCAGCCAACAAATGGTGAGCTCCTACGAGCAGTACTTC. Its translation is CASSQQMVSSYEQYF.